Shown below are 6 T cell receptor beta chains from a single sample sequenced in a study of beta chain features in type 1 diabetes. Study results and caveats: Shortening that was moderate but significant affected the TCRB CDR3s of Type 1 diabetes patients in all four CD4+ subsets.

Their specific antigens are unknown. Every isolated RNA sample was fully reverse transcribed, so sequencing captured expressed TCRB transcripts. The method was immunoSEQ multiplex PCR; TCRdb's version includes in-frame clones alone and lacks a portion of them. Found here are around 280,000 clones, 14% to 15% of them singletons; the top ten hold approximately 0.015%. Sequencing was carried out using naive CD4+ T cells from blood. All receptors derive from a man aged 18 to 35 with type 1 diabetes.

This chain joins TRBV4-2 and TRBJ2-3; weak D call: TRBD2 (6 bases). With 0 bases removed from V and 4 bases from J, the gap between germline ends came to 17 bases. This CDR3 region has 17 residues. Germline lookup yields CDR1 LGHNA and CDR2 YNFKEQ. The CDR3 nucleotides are TGTGCCAGCAGCCAAGAGAGTGAGGGGTGGGGGGCAGATACGCAGTATTTT. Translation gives CASSQESEGWGADTQYF.

This CDR3 is CASSFQGTNTEAFF. The DNA of the CDR3 is TGCGCCAGCAGCTTTCAGGGGACGAACACTGAAGCTTTCTTT. The chain carries TRBV5-1 and TRBJ1-1, with D tentatively TRBD1 (6 bases). V was clipped by 2 bases and J by 1 base, with 9 bases between them. CDR1 SGHRS and CDR2 YFSETQ come from the germline V gene. The CDR3 sequence is 14 residues long.

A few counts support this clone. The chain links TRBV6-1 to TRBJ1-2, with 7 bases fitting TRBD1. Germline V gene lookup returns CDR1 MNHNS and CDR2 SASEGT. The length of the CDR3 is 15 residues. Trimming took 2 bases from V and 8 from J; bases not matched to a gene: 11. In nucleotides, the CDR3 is TGTGCCAGCAGTGAAATCTGGGGGACAGACGGCGGCTACACCTTC. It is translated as CASSEIWGTDGGYTF.

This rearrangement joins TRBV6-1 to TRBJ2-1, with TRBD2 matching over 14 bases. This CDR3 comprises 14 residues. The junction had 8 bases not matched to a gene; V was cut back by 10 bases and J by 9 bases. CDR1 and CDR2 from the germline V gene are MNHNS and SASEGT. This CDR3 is CATGLAGGFSEQFF. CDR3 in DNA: TGTGCCACCGGACTAGCGGGGGGCTTCTCTGAGCAGTTCTTC.

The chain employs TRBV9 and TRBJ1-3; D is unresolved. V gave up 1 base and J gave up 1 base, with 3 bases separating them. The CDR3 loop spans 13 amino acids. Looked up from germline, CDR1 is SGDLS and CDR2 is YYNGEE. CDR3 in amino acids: CASSVSSGNTIYF. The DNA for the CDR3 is TGTGCCAGCAGCGTATCTTCTGGAAACACCATATATTTT.

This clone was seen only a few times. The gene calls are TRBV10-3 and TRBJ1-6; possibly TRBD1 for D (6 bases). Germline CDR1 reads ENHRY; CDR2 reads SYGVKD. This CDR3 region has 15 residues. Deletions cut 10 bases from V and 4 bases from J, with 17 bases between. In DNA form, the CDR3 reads TGTGCCACCACCCGGCAGACAGGTTATAATTCACCCCTCCACTTT. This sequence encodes CATTRQTGYNSPLHF.